A single sample gave rise to the 10 T cell receptor beta chains below, sequenced in a study of cytomegalovirus exposure and HLA in healthy donors. The PCR had 60 Vbeta and 13 Jbeta primers. The method was immunoSEQ multiplex PCR; TCRdb's version includes in-frame clones alone and lacks a portion of them. This table has some 170,000 clones, roughly 80% appearing once. Sequenced input: PBMCs. The receptors come from a man aged 45-65 years in good health and CMV-seropositive.

This chain uses TRBV6-5 with TRBJ1-3; D gene ambiguous. In germline, CDR1 is MNHEY, CDR2 SVGAGI. The CDR3 contains 15 residues. V dropped 0 bases and J dropped 5 bases, with 11 bases sitting between them. CDR3 sequence reads: CASSYSTDGRNTIYF. For the CDR3, the DNA is TGTGCCAGCAGTTACTCGACCGACGGGAGAAACACCATATATTTT.

This clone is a singleton in its sample. The chain carries TRBV5-6 and TRBJ1-6, with TRBD1 as a possible D gene (5 bases). This CDR3 comprises 14 residues. Germline V gene data show CDR1 as SGHDT and CDR2 as YYEEEE. V lost 0 bases to trimming and J lost 10 bases, with 11 bases between them. The CDR3 DNA reads as TGTGCCAGCAGCTTGGGCAGGGCGGCATCACCCCTCCACTTT. Amino acid sequence: CASSLGRAASPLHF.

This sequence joins TRBV13 and TRBJ2-5, with 11 bases identical to TRBD2. Germline assignment: CDR1 PRHDT and CDR2 FYEKMQ (reference sequence). This CDR3 contains 16 residues. The ends lost 5 bases at V and 0 bases at J; junction bases unmatched: 5. CDR3: CASSLGTSGYQETQYF. Here the CDR3 DNA reads TGTGCCAGCAGCCTCGGGACTAGCGGATACCAAGAGACCCAGTACTTC.

The chain joins TRBV9 to TRBJ2-3; 16 nucleotides align to TRBD2. The ends lost 1 base at V and 4 bases at J; junction bases unmatched: 9. Per germline, CDR1 SGDLS and CDR2 YYNGEE. This CDR3 spans 19 amino acids. The CDR3 loop reads CASSVTAGTSGGEADTQYF. CDR3 nucleotides: TGTGCCAGCAGCGTAACTGCCGGGACTAGCGGGGGGGAGGCAGATACGCAGTATTTT. The full variable domain, rest sourced from reference TRBV9 and TRBJ2-3, is DSGVTQTPKHLITATGQRVTLRCSPRSGDLSVYWYQQSLDQGLQFLIQYYNGEERAKGNILERFSAQQFPDLHSELNLSSLELGDSALYFCASSVTAGTSGGEADTQYFGPGTRLTVL.

The rearrangement uses TRBV27 and TRBJ1-5; the D is unclear. This CDR3 region has 15 residues. The ends were cut back, 6 bases at V and 3 bases at J, with 15 bases in the middle. In germline, CDR1 is MNHEY, CDR2 SMNVEV (reference sequence). CDR3 DNA sequence: TGTGCCAGCAGCCTTATCAACGGGGTCAATCAGCCCCAGCATTTT. As protein: CASSLINGVNQPQHF.

V is TRBV7-9 and J is TRBJ2-7, with TRBD2 matching over 10 bases. Trimming at V came to 4 bases and at J to 0 bases, leaving 6 bases not matched to a gene. The CDR3 totals 16 residues. Germline V CDR1 and CDR2: SEHNR, FQNEAQ (reference sequence). The CDR3 is CASSSELAGDSYEQYF. The DNA for the CDR3 is TGTGCCAGCAGCTCAGAGCTAGCGGGAGACTCCTACGAGCAGTACTTC.

The chain recombines TRBV29-1 with TRBJ2-7; 9 nucleotides agree with TRBD1. CDR3 length equals 14 residues. V dropped 4 bases and J dropped 5; count of bases not matched to a gene: 9. Germline-derived CDR1 and CDR2 are SQVTM and ANQGSEA. The CDR3 region has the DNA TGCAGCGTTGGAACCGGGACAGGGATCAACGAGCAGTACTTC. This gives the protein CSVGTGTGINEQYF.

Concerning this clone itself: Other DNA sequences in this sample translate to the same CDR3. The chain's CDR3 is CASSVDPRRETQYF. The CDR3 DNA reads as TGTGCCAGCAGCGTAGATCCCCGGCGGGAGACCCAGTACTTC. This chain joins TRBV9 and TRBJ2-5; the D is unclear. From germline, CDR1 is SGDLS and CDR2 YYNGEE. The CDR3 has 14 amino acids. Deletions cut 0 bases from V and 5 bases from J, with 11 bases between.

The CDR3 DNA follows: TGCGCCAGCAGCTTAGGAACTAGCGGGGGGGCTCCGAAGACCCAGTACTTC. Translation: CASSLGTSGGAPKTQYF. The chain employs TRBV5-1 and TRBJ2-5; 13 bases line up with TRBD2. The V and J ends lost 2 bases and 6 bases, in that order; junction bases with no gene match: 10. The CDR3 runs to 17 residues. In germline, CDR1 is SGHRS, CDR2 YFSETQ.

A single count supports this clone. The V and J genes are TRBV5-4 and TRBJ2-5; no definite D call. Germline lookup yields CDR1 SGHNT and CDR2 YYREEE (reference sequence). The length of the CDR3 is 13 residues. The ends were cut back, 0 bases at V and 5 bases at J, with 8 bases in the middle. This CDR3 is CASSLVRGETQYF. The DNA for the CDR3 is TGTGCCAGCAGCTTGGTTAGAGGTGAGACCCAGTACTTC.